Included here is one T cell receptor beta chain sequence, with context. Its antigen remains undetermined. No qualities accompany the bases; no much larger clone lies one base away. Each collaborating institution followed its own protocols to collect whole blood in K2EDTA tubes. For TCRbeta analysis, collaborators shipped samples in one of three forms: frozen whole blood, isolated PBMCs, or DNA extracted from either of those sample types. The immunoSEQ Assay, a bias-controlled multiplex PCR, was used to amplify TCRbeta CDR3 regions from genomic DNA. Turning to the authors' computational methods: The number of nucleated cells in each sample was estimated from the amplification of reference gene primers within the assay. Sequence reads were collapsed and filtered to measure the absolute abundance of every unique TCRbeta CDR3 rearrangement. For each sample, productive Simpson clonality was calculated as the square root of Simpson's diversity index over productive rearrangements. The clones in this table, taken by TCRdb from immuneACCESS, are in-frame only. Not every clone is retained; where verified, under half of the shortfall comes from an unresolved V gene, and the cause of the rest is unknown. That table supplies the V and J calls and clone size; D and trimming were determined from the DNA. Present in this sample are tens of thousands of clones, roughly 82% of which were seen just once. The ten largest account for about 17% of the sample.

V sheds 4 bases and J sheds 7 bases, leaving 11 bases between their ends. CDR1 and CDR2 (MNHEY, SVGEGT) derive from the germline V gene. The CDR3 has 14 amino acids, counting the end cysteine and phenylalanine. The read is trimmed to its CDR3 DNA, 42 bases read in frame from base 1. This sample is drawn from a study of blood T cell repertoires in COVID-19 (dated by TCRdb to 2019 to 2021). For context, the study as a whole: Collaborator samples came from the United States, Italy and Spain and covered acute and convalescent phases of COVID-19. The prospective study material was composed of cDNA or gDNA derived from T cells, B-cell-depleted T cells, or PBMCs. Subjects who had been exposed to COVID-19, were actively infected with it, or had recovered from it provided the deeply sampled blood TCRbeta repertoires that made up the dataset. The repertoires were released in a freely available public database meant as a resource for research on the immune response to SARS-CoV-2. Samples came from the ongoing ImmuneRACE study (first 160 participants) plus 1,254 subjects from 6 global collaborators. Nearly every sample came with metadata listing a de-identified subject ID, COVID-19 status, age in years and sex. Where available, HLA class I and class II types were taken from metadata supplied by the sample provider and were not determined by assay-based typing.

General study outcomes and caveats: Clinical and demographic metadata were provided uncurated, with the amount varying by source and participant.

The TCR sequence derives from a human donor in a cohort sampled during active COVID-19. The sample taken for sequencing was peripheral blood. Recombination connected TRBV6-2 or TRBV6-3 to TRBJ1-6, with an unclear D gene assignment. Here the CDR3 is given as CASSSLNENSPLHF. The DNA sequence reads TGTGCCAGCAGTTCCCTAAATGAAAATTCACCCCTCCACTTT.